A selection of T cell receptor beta chains follows, all from one sample in a study of regulatory T cells in long-lasting Graves disease. One entry per CDR3 protein, called by TCRdb with MiXCR from the multiplex PCR reads. Of about 660,000 distinct CDR3 sequences in the sample, around 30% were seen once. The sample consisted of peripheral blood mononuclear cells (PBMCs), taken when the disease was refractory, from a patient treated with antithyroid drugs. These TCRs come from a female donor with Graves disease. Both conserved end residues are part of each CDR3. D genes are given only for firm matches. Some rows have no size entry. The others give once, few or many, or a class for an expanded clone.

CDR3: CSVESATGSEAFF
DNA: TGCAGCGTTGAATCGGCGACAGGGTCTGAAGCTTTCTTT
V: TRBV29-1
D: TRBD1
size: few
J: TRBJ1-1

CDR3: CASSLWTVDIANYGYTF
DNA: TGTGCCAGCAGTTTATGGACAGTGGATATTGCTAACTATGGCTACACCTTC
V: TRBV28
D: .
size: many
J: TRBJ1-2

CDR3: CATEGSGANVLTF
DNA: TGTGCCACGGAGGGCTCTGGGGCCAACGTCCTGACTTTC
V: TRBV6-1
D: .
size: .
J: TRBJ2-6

CDR3: CASSSPGTGAGANVLTF
DNA: TGTGCCAGCAGCAGTCCCGGGACAGGGGCTGGGGCCAACGTCCTGACTTTC
V: TRBV27
D: TRBD1
size: .
J: TRBJ2-6

CDR3: CASSQTGFRYEQYF
DNA: TGTGCCAGCAGCCAAACGGGCTTCCGCTACGAGCAGTACTTC
V: TRBV7-6
D: .
size: many
J: TRBJ2-7

CDR3: CASSQRKGAGLNTEAFF
DNA: TGTGCCAGCAGCCAAAGGAAAGGGGCTGGGCTGAACACTGAAGCTTTCTTT
V: TRBV14
D: .
size: once
J: TRBJ1-1

CDR3: CASSQEGRQPQHF
DNA: TGTGCCAGCAGCCAAGAGGGTCGGCAGCCCCAGCATTTT
V: TRBV3-1
D: .
size: .
J: TRBJ1-5

CDR3: CASSSMTDTQYF
DNA: TGTGCCAGCAGCTCAATGACAGATACGCAGTATTTT
V: TRBV5-5
D: .
size: .
J: TRBJ2-3

CDR3: CASSEAGTDQETQYF
DNA: TGTGCCAGCAGTGAAGCTGGGACAGACCAAGAGACCCAGTACTTC
V: TRBV2
D: TRBD1
size: many
J: TRBJ2-5

CDR3: CASSLGVQMNTEAFF
DNA: TGTGCCAGCAGCTTAGGAGTACAAATGAACACTGAAGCTTTCTTT
V: TRBV11-2
D: .
size: many
J: TRBJ1-1

CDR3: CASSFNGLLTYF
DNA: TGTGCCAGCAGTTTTAACGGACTATTGACGTACTTC
V: TRBV12-3/TRBV12-4
D: .
size: .
J: TRBJ2-7

CDR3: CAWSAGQENEKLFF
DNA: TGTGCCTGGAGCGCCGGACAGGAGAATGAAAAACTGTTTTTT
V: TRBV30
D: TRBD1
size: .
J: TRBJ1-4

CDR3: CASSQDLGVSGNTIYF
DNA: TGTGCCAGCAGCCAAGATTTGGGGGTCTCTGGAAACACCATATATTTT
V: TRBV3-1
D: .
size: .
J: TRBJ1-3

CDR3: CASSYGVGGELFF
DNA: TGTGCCAGCAGTTACGGGGTGGGCGGGGAGCTGTTTTTT
V: TRBV6-9
D: .
size: .
J: TRBJ2-2

CDR3: CASSPVDGGSYGYTF
DNA: TGTGCCAGCTCCCCTGTTGATGGAGGCAGCTATGGCTACACCTTC
V: TRBV18
D: .
size: .
J: TRBJ1-2

CDR3: CSVTPAGTGGPEQYF
DNA: TGCAGCGTGACCCCGGCTGGGACAGGGGGTCCCGAGCAGTACTTC
V: TRBV29-1
D: TRBD1
size: .
J: TRBJ2-7

CDR3: CASSEGLGGYGYTF
DNA: TGTGCCAGCAGTGAGGGGTTAGGCGGTTATGGCTACACCTTC
V: TRBV6-1
D: .
size: many
J: TRBJ1-2

CDR3: CASSDPDRGATEAFF
DNA: TGTGCCAGCAGTGACCCGGACAGGGGTGCCACTGAAGCTTTCTTT
V: TRBV25-1
D: TRBD1
size: .
J: TRBJ1-1

CDR3: CASSQAGVGSNQPQHF
DNA: TGTGCCAGCAGCCAAGCAGGGGTTGGAAGCAATCAGCCCCAGCATTTT
V: TRBV3-1
D: .
size: .
J: TRBJ1-5

CDR3: CASRQSPSREQYF
DNA: TGTGCCAGCAGGCAAAGTCCTAGCCGCGAGCAGTACTTC
V: TRBV2
D: .
size: many
J: TRBJ2-7

CDR3: CASSFGRPAGYGYTF
DNA: TGTGCCAGCAGTTTCGGGCGGCCGGCGGGCTATGGCTACACCTTC
V: TRBV12-3/TRBV12-4
D: .
size: .
J: TRBJ1-2

CDR3: CATASRVEAFF
DNA: TGTGCCACCGCGAGCCGGGTTGAAGCTTTCTTT
V: TRBV27
D: .
size: .
J: TRBJ1-1

CDR3: CASSLLGSTNEKLFF
DNA: TGTGCCAGCAGTTTACTAGGGTCAACTAATGAAAAACTGTTTTTT
V: TRBV28
D: .
size: few
J: TRBJ1-4

CDR3: CASSQGVDIQYF
DNA: TGTGCCAGCAGTCAAGGGGTAGACATTCAGTACTTC
V: TRBV3-1
D: .
size: .
J: TRBJ2-4

CDR3: CASSPTSYYGYTF
DNA: TGTGCCAGCAGTCCGACAAGTTACTATGGCTACACCTTC
V: TRBV6-1
D: .
size: many
J: TRBJ1-2

CDR3: CASSLGTPQNQPQHF
DNA: TGTGCCAGCAGTCTCGGGACACCTCAAAATCAGCCCCAGCATTTT
V: TRBV12-3/TRBV12-4
D: .
size: .
J: TRBJ1-5

CDR3: CASSYARLAEGYTF
DNA: TGTGCCAGCAGTTACGCCCGACTAGCGGAGGGCTACACCTTC
V: TRBV6-2/TRBV6-3
D: .
size: few
J: TRBJ1-2

CDR3: CASSTPGLAGGPYEQYF
DNA: TGTGCCAGCAGCACGCCGGGACTAGCGGGAGGGCCCTACGAGCAGTACTTC
V: TRBV6-2/TRBV6-3
D: TRBD2
size: few
J: TRBJ2-7